This TCR beta chain derives from a study of shared clonotypes between healthy human individuals. Study findings and constraints: Clonotypes which were not shared had lower generation probabilities than clonotypes that all four donors shared. An effect of sequencing depth on clonotype sharing among donors was expected. A handful of donors shared approximately 5% of their naive CD4 clonotypes.

Naive CD45RA+ and memory CD45RA-negative subsets were split from CD4+ cells. The germline CDR1 and CDR2 sequences are SGHTA and FQGTGA. The CDR3 contains 13 residues. Trimming stripped 5 bases from V and 10 bases from J, with 18 bases between. Assay: immunoSEQ multiplex PCR; the TCRdb copy retains only in-frame clones and omits some. The sample consists of 2.3 million or so clones, approximately 95% of them appearing once. With regard to this clone: No antigen is known for it.

Material: naive CD4+ T cells from PBMCs. Subset here: CD45RA+ positively selected. The genes are TRBV7-3 and TRBJ2-7, with D hard to call. The TCR originated in a man between 18 and 35 years old in good health. Some clones in this sample may be carry-over from other donors' samples. CDR3 DNA sequence: TGTGCCAGCAGCCTGCACCCAAGCCAGCACCAGTACTTC. It encodes CASSLHPSQHQYF.